Detailed here is one T cell receptor beta chain. Source study methods: By means of reference gene primer amplification, nucleated cell counts were estimated. Here immunoSEQ multiplex PCR was the method, and the copy in TCRdb shows in-frame clones only, minus some. V, J and clone size are taken as reported in that table, and D and trimming were inferred from the DNA itself. The sample lists under 250,000 clones, roughly nine tenths occurring once. The data belong to a study of blood T cell repertoires in COVID-19. Background on the study: Acute and convalescent COVID-19 samples came from the United States, Italy and Spain. PBMCs, B-cell-depleted T cells, or T cells were the source of the cDNA or gDNA that made up the material.

Germline CDR1 reads SGHRS; CDR2 reads YFSETQ. Trimming removed 2 bases from V and 0 bases from J, with 8 bases in between. CDR3 size: 14 residues. The sequenced sample consisted of peripheral blood. The V call is TRBV5-1, the J call TRBJ1-2; a possible D gene is TRBD1 (6 bases). The sequence was obtained from an older woman who had recovered from COVID-19. The CDR3 region is CASSFRTANYGYTF. The DNA for the CDR3 is TGCGCCAGCAGCTTTAGGACAGCTAACTATGGCTACACCTTC.